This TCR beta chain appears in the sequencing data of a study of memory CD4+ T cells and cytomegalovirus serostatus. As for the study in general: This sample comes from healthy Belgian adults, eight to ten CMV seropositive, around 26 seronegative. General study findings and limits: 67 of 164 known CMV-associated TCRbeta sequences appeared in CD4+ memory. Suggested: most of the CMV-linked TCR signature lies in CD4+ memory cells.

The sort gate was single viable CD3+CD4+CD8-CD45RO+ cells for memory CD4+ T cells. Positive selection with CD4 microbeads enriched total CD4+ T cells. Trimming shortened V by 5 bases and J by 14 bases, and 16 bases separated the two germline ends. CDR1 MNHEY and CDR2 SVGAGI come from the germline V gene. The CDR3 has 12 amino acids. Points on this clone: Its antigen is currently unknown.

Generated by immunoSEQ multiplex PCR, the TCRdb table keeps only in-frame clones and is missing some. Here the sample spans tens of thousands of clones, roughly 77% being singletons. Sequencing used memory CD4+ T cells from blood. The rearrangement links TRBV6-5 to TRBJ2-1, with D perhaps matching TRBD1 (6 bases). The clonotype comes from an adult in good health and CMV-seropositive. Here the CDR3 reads CASSLSTGAKFF. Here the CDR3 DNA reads TGTGCCAGCAGTCTCTCGACAGGTGCAAAGTTCTTC.